This note documents a single T cell receptor beta chain sequence. The data were obtained in a study of technical replicates of blood from a few donors. The method was immunoSEQ multiplex PCR; TCRdb's version includes in-frame clones alone and lacks a portion of them. The sample has 75,000 to 100,000 clones; about 95% are singletons. The trim removed 1 base at V and 6 bases at J, leaving 3 bases unmatched. The CDR3 consists of 13 residues. Germline V lookup: CDR1 SGHRS, CDR2 YFSETQ. The chain recombines TRBV5-1 with TRBJ1-2; the match to TRBD1 covers 7 bases. Sequenced: T cells isolated from PBMCs. The receptor's source is a human donor in good health. This chain's CDR3 is CASSLRQGDGYTF. In nucleotides, the CDR3 is TGCGCCAGCAGCTTGCGACAGGGTGATGGCTACACCTTC.